These 25 T cell receptor beta chains originate from one sample sequenced in a study of low-dose radiotherapy and immunotherapy resistance in tumors (dated by TCRdb to between 2021 and 2024). First-strand cDNA was synthesized with Superscript III and a set of TRAV- and TRBV-specific primers, covering both TCRalpha and TCRbeta chains. TCRs were amplified with Phusion for roughly 20 PCR cycles using a constant-region primer together with the adapter attached to the V primers. In TCRdb, the public reads were trimmed at Q25 with fastp and aligned with MiXCR, with productive beta chains retained. Every distinct CDR3 protein forms one entry, paired with its most common genes and DNA. The table for this sample lists around 18,000 distinct CDR3 sequences; approximately 74% of them were counted only once. The ten largest account for approximately 10% of the sample. The receptors shown here come from a human donor with advanced metastatic prostate, ovarian, gallbladder or colorectal cancer (not recorded which). This table probably holds off-target reads from a library built for another chain.

This clonotype was found once. The chain links TRBV4-3 to TRBJ2-7; D not certain. The germline V gene encodes CDR1 LGHNA and CDR2 YSLEER. The CDR3 is 14 residues long. V lost 0 bases and J lost 2, with 8 bases in between. The CDR3 sequence: CASSQDVRTYEQYF. The CDR3 region has the DNA TGCGCCAGCAGCCAAGATGTCAGAACCTACGAGCAGTACTTC.

The chain uses TRBV4-3 and TRBJ2-1; TRBD1 matches at 8 bases. This CDR3 spans 15 amino acids. The V gene end was trimmed by 6 bases and the J gene end by 6 bases; junction bases not matched to a gene: 10. The V gene's germline CDR1 is LGHNA and CDR2 YSLEER. CDR3 sequence (DNA): TGCGCCAGCAGACCCGGGACAGGTTCTTCCAATGAGCAGTTCTTC. Translation gives CASRPGTGSSNEQFF.

This chain joins TRBV2 and TRBJ2-7, with a weak D call TRBD2 (6 bases). The V gene lost 8 bases and the J gene lost 3 bases, with 17 bases spanning the gap. CDR1 is SNHLY and CDR2 is FYNNEI in the germline V gene. CDR3 length: 14 amino acids. CDR3 amino acids: CASHYGEDIYEQYF. The DNA of the CDR3 is TGTGCCAGCCACTACGGGGAGGACATCTACGAGCAGTACTTC.

J is TRBJ1-2 and V is TRBV29-1; D not resolved. Germline V gene data show CDR1 as SQVTM and CDR2 as ANQGSEA. The CDR3 is 11 amino acids. V was shortened by 3 bases and J by 7 bases, with 9 bases between the two germline ends. This chain's CDR3 is CSVDARGGYTF. The CDR3 nucleotides read TGCAGCGTTGATGCGCGGGGTGGCTACACCTTC.

A few counts support this clonotype. The chain couples TRBV12-3 or TRBV12-4 to TRBJ1-3, with D possibly TRBD1 on 5 matching bases. CDR3 length equals 16 residues. Trimming cost V 4 bases and J 0 bases, with 13 bases left between them. CDR3: CASSYSDRASGNTIYF. The DNA for the CDR3 is TGTGCCAGCAGTTATTCAGACAGAGCCTCTGGAAACACCATATATTTT.

The genes are TRBV27 and TRBJ2-1, with D hard to call. The CDR3 loop spans 13 amino acids. Deletions cut 3 bases from V and 6 bases from J, with 9 bases between. Germline CDR1 and CDR2: MNHEY and SMNVEV (reference sequence). CDR3 coding DNA: TGTGCCAGCAGTTTCGGATTCTTCAATGAGCAGTTCTTC. This codes for CASSFGFFNEQFF.

The chain has TRBV5-1 and TRBJ2-7, with no clear D. The CDR3 extends over 14 amino acids. The germline gives CDR1 SGHRS, CDR2 YFSETQ. The V end lost 4 bases, the J end lost 2 bases, and 13 bases lay between the germline ends. CDR3 in DNA: TGCGCCAGCAGCGACCAAGGTGGGACCTACGAGCAGTACTTC. This codes for CASSDQGGTYEQYF.

The chain couples TRBV29-1 to TRBJ2-5, with D possibly TRBD2 on 5 matching bases. The germline gives CDR1 SQVTM, CDR2 ANQGSEA. V was cut by 4 bases and J by 7 bases, with 13 bases left in between. This CDR3 is built from 12 residues. The CDR3 DNA sequence: TGCAGCGTTGGGCAGCGCGCGGGGACCCAGTACTTC. It yields the protein CSVGQRAGTQYF.

The chain joins TRBV6-6 to TRBJ2-7; 11 bases agree with TRBD2. Germline-derived CDR1 and CDR2 are MNHNY and SVGAGI (reference sequence). The V segment lost 4 bases and the J segment 6 bases; nucleotides outside the gene matches: 5. The CDR3 covers 14 residues. Here the CDR3 reads CASSSSGRSSEQYF. CDR3 coding DNA: TGTGCCAGCAGTTCTAGCGGGAGGTCATCCGAGCAGTACTTC.

The V and J genes are TRBV28 and TRBJ2-7, with TRBD2 matching over 11 bases. The CDR3 length is 15 residues. V lost 6 bases to trimming and J lost 0 bases; unmatched junction nucleotides: 4. Germline loops: CDR1 MDHEN, CDR2 SYDVKM. CDR3: CASSTSGGLSYEQYF. CDR3 DNA sequence: TGTGCCAGCAGCACTAGCGGGGGCCTCTCCTACGAGCAGTACTTC. Drawing the rest from reference TRBV28 and TRBJ2-7, the complete variable domain is DVKVTQSSRYLVKRTGEKVFLECVQDMDHENMFWYRQDPGLGLRLIYFSYDVKMKEKGDIPEGYSVSREKKERFSLILESASTNQTSMYLCASSTSGGLSYEQYFGPGTRLTVT.

The rearrangement joins TRBV9 to TRBJ2-7; perhaps TRBD1 as D (6 bases). V was clipped by 4 bases and J by 2 bases, with 13 bases between them. This CDR3 has 14 amino acids. Germline V lookup: CDR1 SGDLS, CDR2 YYNGEE. This chain's CDR3 is CASSLRQETYEQYF. The CDR3 DNA follows: TGTGCCAGCAGCCTGAGACAGGAAACCTACGAGCAGTACTTC.

The chain joins TRBV29-1 to TRBJ1-1; D remains unclear. CDR3 length: 11 residues. V was cut by 2 bases and J by 6 bases, with 7 bases left in between. Germline V gene lookup returns CDR1 SQVTM and CDR2 ANQGSEA. CDR3 region: CSVEPGSEAFF. DNA for the CDR3: TGCAGCGTTGAACCGGGGTCTGAAGCTTTCTTT.

The V gene is TRBV6-2 or TRBV6-3, the J gene TRBJ2-3; possibly TRBD2 for D (6 bases). Germline V lookup: CDR1 MNHEY, CDR2 SVGEGT. The CDR3 extends over 14 amino acids. Trimming stripped 5 bases from V and 6 bases from J, with 15 bases between. The CDR3 DNA reads TGTGCCAGCAGTGGAATATTGGAGGGGGATACGCAGTATTTT. It translates to CASSGILEGDTQYF.

V usage is TRBV19 and J usage is TRBJ1-6; 7 nucleotides agree with TRBD1. The CDR3 sequence is 17 residues long. The V segment lost 7 bases and the J segment 0 bases; nucleotides outside the gene matches: 9. CDR1 is LNHDA and CDR2 is SQIVND in the germline V gene (reference sequence). The CDR3, as DNA: TGTGCCAGTACCGCAAGGGGGCTGTCCTCCTATAATTCACCCCTCCACTTT. Its translation: CASTARGLSSYNSPLHF. The whole variable domain, filled in from reference TRBV19 and TRBJ1-6, reads DGGITQSPKYLFRKEGQNVTLSCEQNLNHDAMYWYRQDPGQGLRLIYYSQIVNDFQKGDIAEGYSVSREKKESFPLTVTSAQKNPTAFYLCASTARGLSSYNSPLHFGNGTRLTVT.

The chain carries TRBV6-2 or TRBV6-3 and TRBJ2-2; 8 bases are shared with TRBD2. CDR1 and CDR2 (germline): MNHEY, SVGEGT. The CDR3 runs 14 residues. V shed 6 bases and J 5 bases; nucleotides not matched to a gene: 5. CDR3 sequence reads: CASRRASGTGELFF. CDR3 in DNA: TGTGCCAGCAGGCGGGCTAGCGGGACCGGGGAGCTGTTTTTT.

The chain combines TRBV5-6 with TRBJ2-1; 10 bases align to TRBD2. There are 14 residues in the CDR3. Germline assignment: CDR1 SGHDT and CDR2 YYEEEE. The ends lost 7 bases at V and 6 bases at J; junction bases unmatched: 7. The CDR3 protein is CASHGLAVSNEQFF. The CDR3 nucleotides are TGTGCCAGCCATGGACTAGCGGTTTCCAATGAGCAGTTCTTC.

The genes are TRBV12-3 or TRBV12-4 and TRBJ2-1; tentatively, D is TRBD2 (5 bases). This CDR3 region has 21 residues. V was shortened by 3 bases and J by 0 bases, with 27 bases between the two germline ends. CDR3 residues: CASSFLLRKFGMEGSYNEQFF. CDR3 sequence (DNA): TGTGCCAGCAGTTTTCTACTACGTAAGTTCGGGATGGAAGGCTCCTACAATGAGCAGTTCTTC.

V gene TRBV5-6 combines with J gene TRBJ2-1; D not certain. Germline V gene data show CDR1 as SGHDT and CDR2 as YYEEEE. The CDR3 has 11 residues. V dropped 1 base and J dropped 7 bases, with 3 bases sitting between them. The CDR3: CASSLINEQFF. For the CDR3, the DNA is TGTGCCAGCAGCTTGATAAATGAGCAGTTCTTC.

In DNA form, the CDR3 reads TGTGCCAGCTCACCGCAGGGACTAGCGGGAGGGGGCTCCCTAAATGAGCAGTTCTTC. Amino acids: CASSPQGLAGGGSLNEQFF. The rearrangement links TRBV18 to TRBJ2-1; TRBD2 aligns across 16 bases. CDR1 KGHSH and CDR2 LQKENI come from the germline V gene. V was pared by 3 bases and J by 7 bases, with 12 bases of the junction left unmatched. This CDR3 has 19 amino acids.

This clonotype was seen a handful of times. The V gene is TRBV5-1, the J gene TRBJ1-1; D is undetermined. This CDR3 contains 12 residues. V was pared by 2 bases and J by 2 bases, with 4 bases between. Looked up from germline, CDR1 is SGHRS and CDR2 is YFSETQ. CDR3 coding DNA: TGCGCCAGCAGCTTTGGTAACACTGAAGCTTTCTTT. It yields the protein CASSFGNTEAFF.

V gene TRBV4-3 combines with J gene TRBJ2-1; D possibly corresponds to TRBD2 (5 bases). Trimming took 1 base from V and 5 from J, leaving 12 bases between them. CDR1 LGHNA and CDR2 YSLEER come from the germline V gene. The CDR3 loop spans 15 amino acids. This CDR3 is CASSQGLGKDNEQFF. The CDR3 nucleotides are TGCGCCAGCAGCCAAGGGCTCGGGAAGGACAATGAGCAGTTCTTC.

This clonotype was observed a handful of times. The chain has TRBV5-4 and TRBJ2-5; D may correspond to TRBD1 or TRBD2 (5 bases each). Germline V gene sequence: CDR1 SGHNT, CDR2 YYREEE (reference sequence). V was trimmed by 4 bases and J by 0 bases, leaving 10 bases between them. This CDR3 has 14 amino acids. This CDR3 is CASSTGTHQETQYF. The DNA for the CDR3 is TGTGCCAGCAGCACGGGGACCCACCAAGAGACCCAGTACTTC.

V is TRBV12-3 or TRBV12-4 and J is TRBJ1-5; the D gene is possibly TRBD1 (5 bases). This CDR3 region has 14 residues. V dropped 1 base and J dropped 6 bases, with 10 bases sitting between them. The CDR3 loop is CASSLGQGSQPQHF. For the CDR3, the DNA is TGTGCCAGCAGTTTAGGGCAGGGAAGTCAGCCCCAGCATTTT.

Concerning this clonotype itself: The junction does not match germline at one end; this may be a read error. V is TRBV5-3 and J is TRBJ1-5; no definite D call. TRBV5-3 is reported as an ORF; its role is uncertain. The CDR3 length is 13 residues. CDR3 sequence: CASSFRWDQPQHF. Here the CDR3 DNA reads TGTGCCAGCAGCTTCCGATGGGATCAGCCCCAGCATTTT.

The chain uses TRBV5-4 and TRBJ1-1, with D perhaps matching TRBD1 (6 bases). The V gene lost 1 base and the J gene lost 0 bases, with 10 bases spanning the gap. CDR1 and CDR2 from the germline V gene are SGHNT and YYREEE (reference sequence). This CDR3 contains 15 residues. The chain's CDR3 is CASSLRGGMNTEAFF. The DNA for the CDR3 is TGTGCCAGCAGCTTGAGAGGGGGGATGAACACTGAAGCTTTCTTT.